This entry lists 2 T cell receptor beta chains sequenced from one sample in a study of blood T cell repertoires in COVID-19. Here immunoSEQ multiplex PCR was the method, and the copy in TCRdb shows in-frame clones only, minus some. The table has about 290,000 clones, around four fifths seen once. Sequenced: peripheral blood. The receptors stem from a woman in her forties or fifties with active or convalescent COVID-19.

This CDR3 reads CASSQGAGGAGEQYF. The CDR3 coding sequence is TGCGCCAGCAGCCAAGGGGCAGGGGGAGCGGGCGAGCAGTACTTC. This chain links TRBV4-1 with TRBJ2-7; TRBD1 is a possible D gene (7 bases). Germline CDR1 MGHRA, CDR2 YSYEKL. The V gene lost 1 base and the J gene lost 6 bases, with 16 bases spanning the gap. This CDR3 has 15 amino acids.

The gene calls are TRBV9 and TRBJ2-7, with TRBD2 as a possible D gene (6 bases). CDR3 size: 14 residues. Germline V CDR1 and CDR2: SGDLS, YYNGEE. V lost 3 bases to trimming and J lost 4 bases, with 14 bases between them. The CDR3 spells CASSEGLYSYEQYF. The CDR3 DNA reads as TGTGCCAGCAGCGAGGGACTCTATTCTTACGAGCAGTACTTC.